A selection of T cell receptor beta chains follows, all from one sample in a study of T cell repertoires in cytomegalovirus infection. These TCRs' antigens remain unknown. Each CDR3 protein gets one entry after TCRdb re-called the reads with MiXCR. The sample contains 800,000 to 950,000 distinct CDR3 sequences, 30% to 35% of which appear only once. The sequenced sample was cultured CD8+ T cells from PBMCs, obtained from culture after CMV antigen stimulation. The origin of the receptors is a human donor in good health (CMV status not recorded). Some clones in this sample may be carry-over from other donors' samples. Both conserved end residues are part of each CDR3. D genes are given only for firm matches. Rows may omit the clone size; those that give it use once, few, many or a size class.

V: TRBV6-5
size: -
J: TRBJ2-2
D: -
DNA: TGTGCCAGCAGTTACTATGAGAACACCGGGGAGCTGTTTTTT
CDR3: CASSYYENTGELFF

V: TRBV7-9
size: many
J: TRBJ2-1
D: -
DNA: TGTGCCAGCAGCACATCGATCAGTTCCCATGAGCAGTTCTTC
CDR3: CASSTSISSHEQFF

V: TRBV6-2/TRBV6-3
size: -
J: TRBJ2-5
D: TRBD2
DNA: TGTGCCAGCAGTTATGCACTAGCGGGGGGCTCTACGCAAGAGACCCAGTACTTC
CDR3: CASSYALAGGSTQETQYF

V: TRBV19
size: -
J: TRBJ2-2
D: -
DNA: TGTGCCAGTAGTATATACGGACCGAACACCGGGGAGCTGTTTTTT
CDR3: CASSIYGPNTGELFF

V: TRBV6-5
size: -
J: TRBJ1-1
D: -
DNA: TGTGCCAGCAGTTTTACACCAAGGATGGGACTGAACACTGAAGCTTTCTTT
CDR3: CASSFTPRMGLNTEAFF

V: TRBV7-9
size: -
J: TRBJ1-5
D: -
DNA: TGTGCCAGCAGCCCCGGGACTGACCTTCAGCAGCCCCAGCATTTT
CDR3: CASSPGTDLQQPQHF

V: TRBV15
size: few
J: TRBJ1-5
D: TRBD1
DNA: TGTGCCACCAGCAGAGATCAGGGGGGGGGTCAGCCCCAGCATTTT
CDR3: CATSRDQGGGQPQHF

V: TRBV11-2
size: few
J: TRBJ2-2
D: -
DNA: TGTGCCAGCAGCTTAGATTACGGGAAAAACACCGGGGAGCTGTTTTTT
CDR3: CASSLDYGKNTGELFF

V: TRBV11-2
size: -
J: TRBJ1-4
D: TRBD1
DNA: TGTGCCAGCAGTCCGGACAGGGGGCCTGAAAAACTGTTTTTT
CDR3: CASSPDRGPEKLFF

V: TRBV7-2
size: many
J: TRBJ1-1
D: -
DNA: TGTGCCAGCAGCCCCGCTGGGGTGCCCATGAGCACTGAAGCTTTCTTT
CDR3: CASSPAGVPMSTEAFF

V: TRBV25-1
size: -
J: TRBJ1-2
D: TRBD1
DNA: TGTGCCAGCAGTAAGCAGACAGGGGATGCCTATGGCTACACCTTC
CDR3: CASSKQTGDAYGYTF

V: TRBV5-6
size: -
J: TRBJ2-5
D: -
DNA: TGTGCCAGCAGCTTGGCTTCCCGGTACCAAGAGACCCAGTACTTC
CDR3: CASSLASRYQETQYF

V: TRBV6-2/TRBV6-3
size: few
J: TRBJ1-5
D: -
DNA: TGTGCCAGCAGTTACTACTTTAGCAATCAGCCCCAGCATTTT
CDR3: CASSYYFSNQPQHF

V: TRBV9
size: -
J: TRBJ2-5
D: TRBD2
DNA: TGTGCCAGCAGCGCCTTAGCGGGGGACCAAGAGACCCAGTACTTC
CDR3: CASSALAGDQETQYF

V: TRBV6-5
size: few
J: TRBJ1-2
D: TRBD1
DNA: TGTGCCAGCAGTTACTCGGGAAGACAGGGGCAGAACTATGGCTACACCTTC
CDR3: CASSYSGRQGQNYGYTF

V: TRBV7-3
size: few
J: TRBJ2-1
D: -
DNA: TGTGCCAGCAGCCCTTACCTGTCGCGGTACAATGAGCAGTTCTTC
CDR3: CASSPYLSRYNEQFF

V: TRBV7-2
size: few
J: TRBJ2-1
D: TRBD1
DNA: TGTGCCAGCAGCCTTCCAGACAGGGGATTAGGTGAGCAGTTCTTC
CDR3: CASSLPDRGLGEQFF

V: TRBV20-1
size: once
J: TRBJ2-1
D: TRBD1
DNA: TGCAGTGCTAGTCTCGCAGGGACAGGGAGGTACAATGAGCAGTTCTTC
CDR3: CSASLAGTGRYNEQFF

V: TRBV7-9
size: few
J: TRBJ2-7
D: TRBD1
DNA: TGTGCCAGCAGACCGGGACAGGGCCTAACTTTCTCCTACGAGCAGTACTTC
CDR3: CASRPGQGLTFSYEQYF

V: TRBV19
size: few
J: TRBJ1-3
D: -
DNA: TGTGCCACCCAGACCGATCTCTTCGGCACCATATATTTT
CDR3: CATQTDLFGTIYF

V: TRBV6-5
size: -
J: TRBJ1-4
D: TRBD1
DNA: TGTGCCAGCAGTTACTCTGGGGACAGCCGCAATGAAAAACTGTTTTTT
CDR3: CASSYSGDSRNEKLFF

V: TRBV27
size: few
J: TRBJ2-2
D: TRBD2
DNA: TGTGCCAGCAGTTCACTAGCGACGAACACCGGGGAGCTGTTTTTT
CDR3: CASSSLATNTGELFF

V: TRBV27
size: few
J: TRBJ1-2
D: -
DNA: TGTGCCAGCAGTTTATCAGAAGGGAACTATGGCTACACCTTC
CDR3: CASSLSEGNYGYTF

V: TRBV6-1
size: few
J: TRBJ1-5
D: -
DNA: TGTGCCAGCAGTGATACTTCCTTGGGTCAGCCCCAGCATTTT
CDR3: CASSDTSLGQPQHF

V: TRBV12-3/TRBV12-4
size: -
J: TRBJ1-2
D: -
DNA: TGTGCCAGCAGTAGGCTCTATGGTGGCTACACCTTC
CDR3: CASSRLYGGYTF

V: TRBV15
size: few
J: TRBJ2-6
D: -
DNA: TGTGCCACCAGCGGAGGCTCTGGGGCCAACGTCCTGACTTTC
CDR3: CATSGGSGANVLTF

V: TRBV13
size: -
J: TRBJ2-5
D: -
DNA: TGTGCCAGCAGCCCAGCCGGCTTCATGCCCAAAGAGACCCAGTACTTC
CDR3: CASSPAGFMPKETQYF

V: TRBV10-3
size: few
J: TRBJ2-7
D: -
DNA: TGTGCCATCAGTGCCGGGGGGACAGTATACTACGAGCAGTACTTC
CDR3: CAISAGGTVYYEQYF

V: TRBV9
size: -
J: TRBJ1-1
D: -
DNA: TGTGCCAGCAGCGTCGCGGGGTTCCAAAACACTGAAGCTTTCTTT
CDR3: CASSVAGFQNTEAFF

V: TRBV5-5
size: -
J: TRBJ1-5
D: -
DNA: TGTGCCAGCAGCTTAGCCGGAAAAAGCAATCAGCCCCAGCATTTT
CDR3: CASSLAGKSNQPQHF

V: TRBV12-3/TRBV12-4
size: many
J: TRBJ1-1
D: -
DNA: TGTGCCAGCAGTTTGGGGGGGTCGGGAACTGAAGCTTTCTTT
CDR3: CASSLGGSGTEAFF

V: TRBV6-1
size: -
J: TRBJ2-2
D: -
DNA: TGTGCCAGCAGTGAGAAGCTAGTGGTTACCGGGGAGCTGTTTTTT
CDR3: CASSEKLVVTGELFF

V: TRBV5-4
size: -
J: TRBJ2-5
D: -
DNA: TGTGCCAGCGCCTGGGGGGTAACAGAGCAAGAGACCCAGTACTTC
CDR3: CASAWGVTEQETQYF